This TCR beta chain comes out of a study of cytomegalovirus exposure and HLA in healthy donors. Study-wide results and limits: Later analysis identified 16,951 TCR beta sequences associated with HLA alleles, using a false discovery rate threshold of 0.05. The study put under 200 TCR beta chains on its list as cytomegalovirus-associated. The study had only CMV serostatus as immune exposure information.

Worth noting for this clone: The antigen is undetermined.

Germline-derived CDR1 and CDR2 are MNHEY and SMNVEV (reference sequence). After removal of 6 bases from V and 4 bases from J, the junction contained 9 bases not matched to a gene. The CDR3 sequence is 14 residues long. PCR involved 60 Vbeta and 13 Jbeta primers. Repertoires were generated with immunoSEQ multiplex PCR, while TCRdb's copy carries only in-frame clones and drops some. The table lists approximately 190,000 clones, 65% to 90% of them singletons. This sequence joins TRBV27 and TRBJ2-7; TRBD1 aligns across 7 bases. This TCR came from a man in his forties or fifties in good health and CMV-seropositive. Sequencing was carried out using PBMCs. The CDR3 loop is CASSQDRAGYEQYF. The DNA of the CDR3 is TGTGCCAGCAGCCAAGACAGGGCGGGTTACGAGCAGTACTTC.